The rows below give T cell receptor beta chains drawn from one sample of a study of cytomegalovirus exposure and HLA in healthy donors. The method was immunoSEQ multiplex PCR; TCRdb's version includes in-frame clones alone and lacks a portion of them. The sample includes 100,000 to 150,000 clones, 70% to 85% of them seen just once. The sequencing input was PBMCs. The receptors were gathered from a male donor in good health and CMV-seropositive. Both conserved end residues are part of each CDR3. A D gene is named only where the DNA matches it firmly. Some rows have no size entry. The others give once, few or many, or a class for an expanded clone.

v_gene	j_gene	abundance	d_gene	CDR3nt	CDR3aa
TRBV5-4	TRBJ2-3	.	TRBD2	TGTGCCAGCAGCTTGGCCAAGCGGGAGCTCACAGATACGCAGTATTTT	CASSLAKRELTDTQYF
TRBV5-1	TRBJ1-2	.	.	TGCGCCAGCAGCGTGCCGGGTCCAGGCTACACCTTC	CASSVPGPGYTF
TRBV28	TRBJ1-4	.	.	TGTGCCAGCAGGTTGGGACTCTCAGAAAAACTGTTTTTT	CASRLGLSEKLFF
TRBV5-1	TRBJ1-4	few	TRBD1	TGCGCCAGCAGCCCCGGACAGGGGTCAACTAATGAAAAACTGTTTTTT	CASSPGQGSTNEKLFF
TRBV30	TRBJ1-6	.	.	TGTGCCTCTTCCGGGCAATCAAATATGGTTCGGGGTTCACCCCTCCACTTT	CASSGQSNMVRGSPLHF
TRBV5-1	TRBJ2-3	few	TRBD2	TGCGCCAGCAGCTTCCGGGGGGGCTACACAGATACGCAGTATTTT	CASSFRGGYTDTQYF
TRBV11-2	TRBJ2-7	.	TRBD1	TGTGCCAGCAGCTGGGACAGGGGTAGCGACGAGCAGTACTTC	CASSWDRGSDEQYF
TRBV2	TRBJ1-2	.	.	TGTGCCAGCAGCGCCGAGGACAGACTTGGCTACACCTTC	CASSAEDRLGYTF
TRBV21-1	TRBJ2-4	.	.	TGTGCCAGCAGCTTCCAGAACATTCAGTACTTC	CASSFQNIQYF
TRBV28	TRBJ2-7	.	.	TGTGCCAGCAGTTCTCGACGGGTTCTCTCCTACGAGCAGTACTTC	CASSSRRVLSYEQYF
TRBV6-5	TRBJ2-7	.	TRBD2	TGTGCCAGCAGTTTCGATAGCGGGGAGAGCTCCTACGAGCAGTACTTC	CASSFDSGESSYEQYF
TRBV15	TRBJ2-1	.	.	TGTGCCACCAGCAGAGATTTGGCGGATGGGCAGTTCTTC	CATSRDLADGQFF
TRBV7-9	TRBJ2-1	once	.	TGTTCCAGCAGCTTCATGGCAGGGACTTACAATGAGCAGTTCTTC	CSSSFMAGTYNEQFF
TRBV11-2	TRBJ1-1	.	.	TGTGCCAGCAGCTTAAGGAGGGTTATGGGGAACACTGAAGCTTTCTTT	CASSLRRVMGNTEAFF
TRBV2	TRBJ2-3	.	TRBD1	TGTGCCAGCAGTCTCGGGACAGAGAGCACAGATACGCAGTATTTT	CASSLGTESTDTQYF
TRBV6-1	TRBJ2-3	once	TRBD1	TGTGCCAGCAGTGACCTCAGGGGGCCCACAGATACGCAGTATTTT	CASSDLRGPTDTQYF
TRBV5-1	TRBJ1-1	.	.	TGCGCCAGCAGCCCCTCCGGGACGGGGGATCCAAACACTGAAGCTTTCTTT	CASSPSGTGDPNTEAFF
TRBV14	TRBJ2-7	.	.	TGTGCCAGCAGCCAAGGCCTAAATAACGAGCAGTACTTC	CASSQGLNNEQYF
TRBV28	TRBJ1-1	once	.	TGTGCCAGCAGTTTAACAGACCTCGTGATGAACACTGAAGCTTTCTTT	CASSLTDLVMNTEAFF
TRBV6-5	TRBJ1-5	few	.	TGTGCCAGCAACTACTTAGGCAGCACGCAGCCCCAGCATTTT	CASNYLGSTQPQHF
TRBV19	TRBJ1-6	once	.	TGTGCCAGTAGTATGCGGCAGAGGCCTTCTAATTCACCCCTCCACTTT	CASSMRQRPSNSPLHF
TRBV28	TRBJ2-7	.	TRBD1	TGTGCCAGCAGTTTACCCGGGACAGGGGAGCACGAGCAGTACTTC	CASSLPGTGEHEQYF
TRBV27	TRBJ2-7	.	.	TGTGCCAGCAGCGGGACTTCTCCCTACGAGCAGTACTTC	CASSGTSPYEQYF
TRBV5-1	TRBJ1-1	few	.	TGCGCCAGCAGCCCTGGGGCCCTATCGAACACTGAAGCTTTCTTT	CASSPGALSNTEAFF
TRBV5-6	TRBJ1-6	.	TRBD1	TGTGCCAGCAGCCGAGAGGACAGGGAAAATTCACCCCTCCACTTT	CASSREDRENSPLHF
TRBV9	TRBJ1-2	.	.	TGTGCCAGCAGCGTAGTCTCCCAGTCCAACTATGGCTACACCTTC	CASSVVSQSNYGYTF
TRBV15	TRBJ2-2	few	.	TGTGCCACCAGCACAGCTAGCACCGGGGAGCTGTTTTTT	CATSTASTGELFF
TRBV7-8	TRBJ2-3	.	TRBD2	TGTGCCAGCAGCCTAGAAACTAGCGGAATTCCCACAGATACGCAGTATTTT	CASSLETSGIPTDTQYF
TRBV19	TRBJ1-5	.	TRBD1	TGTGCCAGTAGTATAGAGGCAGGGGGCTATCAGCCCCAGCATTTT	CASSIEAGGYQPQHF
TRBV27	TRBJ1-1	.	.	TGTGCCAGCAGCTTGACAGCGAGGAGCACTGAAGCTTTCTTT	CASSLTARSTEAFF
TRBV7-2	TRBJ2-2	.	TRBD2	TGTGCCAGCAGCTCGGGACTAGCGGTAACCGGGGAGCTGTTTTTT	CASSSGLAVTGELFF
TRBV5-5	TRBJ2-7	.	.	TGTGCCAGCAGCCAACACGAAACACCCTCCTACGAGCAGTACTTC	CASSQHETPSYEQYF
TRBV7-3	TRBJ2-1	few	TRBD2	TGTGCCAGCAGCTCCCTAGGTAGCGGGAATTTGAGAAATGAGCAGTTCTTC	CASSSLGSGNLRNEQFF
TRBV27	TRBJ2-7	.	TRBD2	TGTGCCAGCAAACGGCGGGGGGAGGAGTCCTACGAGCAGTACTTC	CASKRRGEESYEQYF
TRBV6-5	TRBJ2-7	few	TRBD1	TGTGCCAGCAGTTACCGGCCCGGGACAGGGGGCCACGAGCAGTACTTC	CASSYRPGTGGHEQYF
TRBV5-6	TRBJ2-3	.	.	TGTGCCAGCAGCTTGGAACGGGAAGCGGGCACAGATACGCAGTATTTT	CASSLEREAGTDTQYF
TRBV30	TRBJ2-6	.	.	TGTGCCTGGAGTGGACAGGCACACTCTGGGGCCAACGGCCTGACTTTC	CAWSGQAHSGANGLTF
TRBV5-8	TRBJ2-1	once	TRBD2	TGTGCCAGCAGCTTGGCCTGGCGGGAGAACGGTGAGCAGTTCTTC	CASSLAWRENGEQFF
TRBV11-2	TRBJ2-7	.	.	TGTGCCAGCAGCACGCAGGCGTACGAGCAGTACTTC	CASSTQAYEQYF
TRBV6-1	TRBJ2-4	.	.	TGTGCCAGCCAACAGGGATGGGAAGACATTCAGTACTTC	CASQQGWEDIQYF
TRBV28	TRBJ1-5	.	.	TGTGCCAGCAGTTGGCCTCGGGACTTGAGGCATTTT	CASSWPRDLRHF
TRBV7-8	TRBJ1-5	.	.	TGTGCCAGCAGCTTAACGAGTCAGCCCCAGCATTTT	CASSLTSQPQHF
TRBV15	TRBJ2-5	.	.	TGTGCCACCAGCAGAGTAACAGTCCAAGAGACCCAGTACTTC	CATSRVTVQETQYF
TRBV5-6	TRBJ2-7	.	.	TGTGCCAGCAGCTACAGGGGAGGAAACGAGCAGTACTTC	CASSYRGGNEQYF
TRBV4-2	TRBJ2-7	.	TRBD2	TGTGCCAGCAGCCAAGATCCTAGCGGGGCTAGCTCCTACGAGCAGTACTTC	CASSQDPSGASSYEQYF
TRBV4-1	TRBJ1-6	.	.	TGCGCCAGCAGCCAAGATCTGGCAGGGAAGTTCCCCCTCCACTTT	CASSQDLAGKFPLHF
TRBV2	TRBJ2-1	.	TRBD1	TGTGCCAGCAGTAGGACAGGGGCCCCAAACAATGAGCAGTTCTTC	CASSRTGAPNNEQFF
TRBV18	TRBJ2-2	.	TRBD2	TGTGCCAGCTCACCGTTCGGGAGGGCCACGTACGCCACCGGGGAGCTGTTTTTT	CASSPFGRATYATGELFF
TRBV7-9	TRBJ2-3	.	.	TGTGCCAGCAGCTTAGTAGCCAGCACAGATACGCAGTATTTT	CASSLVASTDTQYF
TRBV5-1	TRBJ2-7	.	.	TGCGCCAGCAGCTTGGGCCAGGGTGTTACCTACGAGCAGTACTTC	CASSLGQGVTYEQYF